The count of the clone carrying this T cell receptor beta chain is one. Its target is unknown. The data were taken from a study of cytomegalovirus exposure and HLA in healthy donors. Study outcomes and limitations: A later analysis showed TCR association rates differing by HLA locus, peaking at DRB1 and lowest at HLA-C.

Primers for the PCR totalled 60 Vbeta and 13 Jbeta. Profiling relied on immunoSEQ multiplex PCR, and the TCRdb table lists in-frame clones only, not all of them. The table records approximately 240,000 clones, over 70% of them present only once. CDR3 size: 17 residues. Trimming at V came to 4 bases and at J to 5 bases, leaving 8 bases not matched to a gene. CDR1 SGHRS and CDR2 YFSETQ come from the germline V gene. This TCR derives from a woman aged 55-70 years in good health and CMV-seropositive. The sequenced material came from PBMCs. The chain couples TRBV5-1 to TRBJ2-5; 16 bases map to TRBD2. For the CDR3, the DNA is TGCGCCAGCAGCCCGGGGACTAGCGGGAGGGCCGTGGAGACCCAGTACTTC. Its protein product is CASSPGTSGRAVETQYF. Full variable domain (outside the CDR3, taken from reference TRBV5-1 and TRBJ2-5): KAGVTQTPRYLIKTRGQQVTLSCSPISGHRSVSWYQQTPGQGLQFLFEYFSETQRNKGNFPGRFSGRQFSNSRSEMNVSTLELGDSALYLCASSPGTSGRAVETQYFGPGTRLLVL.